Here is one T cell receptor (beta chain) with its context. Its antigen has not been determined. Base qualities are not at hand, and no much larger clone is one base apart. The CDR3 holds 14 amino acids from the cysteine to the phenylalanine. The entry retains the CDR3 DNA only, 42 bases that are in frame from base 1. CDR1 SGHTA and CDR2 FQGNSA were looked up in the germline V gene. Trimming removed 2 bases from V and 0 bases from J, leaving 7 bases between the germline ends. For sequencing of the TCRbeta CDR3 region, genomic DNA was extracted from the sorted cells. The immunoSEQ Assay was used for sequencing of TCRbeta CDR3 regions. This immuneACCESS table, as held by TCRdb, lists in-frame sequences with V and J called but not all clones. Of the missing ones, under half trace to an unresolved V gene in checked studies; the others have no known cause. For this sample the table gives tens of thousands of clones, of which more than 75% were detected only once. The top ten constitute 0.3% to 0.35% of the sample.

The data derive from a study of OX40 agonist ivuxolimab in advanced cancers. About the study as a whole: Ivuxolimab, which targeted the costimulatory receptor OX40 (CD134), was an agonistic, fully human IgG2 monoclonal antibody. Intravenous ivuxolimab was administered to patients every 2 weeks at six dose levels: 0.01, 0.1, 0.3, 1.5, 3 and 10 mg/kg. Of the roughly 50 dose-escalation patients, hepatocellular carcinoma was present in 19, melanoma in around 15, renal cell carcinoma in 9 and head and neck cancer in 9. In the dose-escalation cohort, 65% to 85% of patients were male, and the mean age was roughly 60 years with a range of roughly 20 to 85. Prior anti-PD-1, anti-PD-L1 or anti-CTLA-4 therapy was permitted, and approximately 39% of dose-escalation patients had received checkpoint inhibitors. Partial responses occurred in three dose-escalation patients: two with cutaneous melanoma and one with hepatocellular carcinoma. Peripheral TCRbeta sequencing aimed to test whether ivuxolimab altered TCR sequence diversity and caused clonal T-cell expansion. The monotherapy dose-escalation portion (N ≈ 52 patients) of the phase I ivuxolimab trial is reported in the paper.

Patients with a history of autoimmune disease or receiving systemic immunosuppression were excluded from the trial. Peripheral blood for TCR sequencing was collected from all dose cohorts at baseline, on cycle 4 day 1, and on cycle 7 day 1. The samples were drawn from a first-in-human, open-label, multicenter phase I dose-escalation trial of ivuxolimab. Adults with locally advanced or metastatic melanoma, renal cell carcinoma, hepatocellular carcinoma or head and neck squamous cell carcinoma were enrolled in the trial. CD4+ and CD8+ T cells were sorted separately from peripheral blood before TCR sequencing. The research as a whole found: After ivuxolimab, CD8+ T cells had more expanded clones than CD4+ T cells on average. In partial responders in the 0.1-3.0 mg/kg groups, normalized peripheral clonal expansion was found to be among the lowest, especially among CD8+ T cells. Clonal expansion of both CD4+ and CD8+ blood T cells was observed from baseline to week 6 at doses 0.1 to 3.0 mg/kg. Antigen specificity was not determined for the clonally expanded peripheral T cells. Low levels of normalized T-cell clonal expansion were also seen in some patients who did not respond.

The sequence derives from an adult with an advanced solid tumor such as melanoma, head and neck, liver or kidney cancer. The V gene is TRBV7-2 and the J gene is TRBJ1-1; the D gene cannot be named for sure. The source was CD4+ or CD8+ T cells sorted from blood, collected in a trial of the OX40 agonist ivuxolimab. The encoded CDR3 is CASSLNHMNTEAFF. Read as DNA, the sequence is TGTGCCAGCAGCTTAAACCACATGAACACTGAAGCTTTCTTT.